This T cell receptor beta chain appears in the sequencing data of a study of human versus mouse CDR3 diversity and MHC coevolution. Profiling relied on immunoSEQ multiplex PCR, and the TCRdb table lists in-frame clones only, not all of them. Altogether some 82,000 clones are present, around 93% being singletons, with the ten largest covering about 1.5%. Germline CDR1 SGHAT, CDR2 FQNNGV. Trimming took 5 bases from V and 1 from J, leaving 8 bases between them. The CDR3 covers 14 residues. The receptor comes from a person aged 25 to 75 in good health. The chain carries TRBV11-2 and TRBJ2-2, with D possibly being TRBD1 (5 bases). Sequencing input: naive CD4+ T cells from blood. The subset was: CD45RO-negative CD62L-positive naive CD4 T cells. CDR3 loop: CASSLDRNTGELFF. The CDR3 coding sequence is TGTGCCAGCAGCCTCGACAGGAACACCGGGGAGCTGTTTTTT.